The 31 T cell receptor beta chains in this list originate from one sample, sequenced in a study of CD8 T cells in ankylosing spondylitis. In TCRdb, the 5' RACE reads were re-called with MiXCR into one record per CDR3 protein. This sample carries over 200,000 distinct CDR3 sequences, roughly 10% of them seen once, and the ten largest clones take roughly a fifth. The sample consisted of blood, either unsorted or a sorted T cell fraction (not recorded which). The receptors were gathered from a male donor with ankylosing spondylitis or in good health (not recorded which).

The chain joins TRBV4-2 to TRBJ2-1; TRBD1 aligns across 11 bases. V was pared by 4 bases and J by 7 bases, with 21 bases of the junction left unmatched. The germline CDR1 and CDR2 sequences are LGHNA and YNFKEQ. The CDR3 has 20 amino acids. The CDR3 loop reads CASSRLRGRGEDRGLNEQFF. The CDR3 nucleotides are TGTGCCAGCAGCCGACTGAGGGGTAGGGGCGAGGACAGGGGGCTAAATGAGCAGTTCTTC.

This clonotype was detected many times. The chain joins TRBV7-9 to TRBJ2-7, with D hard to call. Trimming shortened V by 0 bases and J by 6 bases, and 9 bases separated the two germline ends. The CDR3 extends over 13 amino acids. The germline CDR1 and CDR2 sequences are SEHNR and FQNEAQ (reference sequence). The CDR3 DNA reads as TGTGCCAGCAGCTTAGCAAATATTGGCGAGCAGTACTTC. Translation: CASSLANIGEQYF.

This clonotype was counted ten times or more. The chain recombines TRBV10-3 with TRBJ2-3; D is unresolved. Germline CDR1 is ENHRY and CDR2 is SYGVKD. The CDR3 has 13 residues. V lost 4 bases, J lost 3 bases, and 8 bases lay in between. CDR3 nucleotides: TGTGCCATCAGTGGTCGTAGTACAGATACGCAGTATTTT. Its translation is CAISGRSTDTQYF.

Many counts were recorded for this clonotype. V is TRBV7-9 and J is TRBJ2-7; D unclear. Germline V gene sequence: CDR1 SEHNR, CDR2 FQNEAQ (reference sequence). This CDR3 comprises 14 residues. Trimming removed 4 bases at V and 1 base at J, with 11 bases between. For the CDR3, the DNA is TGTGCCAGCAGCTCGGGCAGCCTATCCTACGAGCAGTACTTC. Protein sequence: CASSSGSLSYEQYF. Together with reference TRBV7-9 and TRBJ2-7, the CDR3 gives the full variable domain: DTGVSQNPRHKITKRGQNVTFRCDPISEHNRLYWYRQTLGQGPEFLTYFQNEAQLEKSRLLSDRFSAERPKGSFSTLEIQRTEQGDSAMYLCASSSGSLSYEQYFGPGTRLTVT.

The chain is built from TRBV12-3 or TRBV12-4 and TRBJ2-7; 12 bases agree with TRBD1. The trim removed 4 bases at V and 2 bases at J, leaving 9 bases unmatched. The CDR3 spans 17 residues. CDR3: CASSSGTGGANTYEQYF. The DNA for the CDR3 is TGTGCCAGCAGTTCCGGGACAGGGGGCGCGAACACCTACGAGCAGTACTTC.

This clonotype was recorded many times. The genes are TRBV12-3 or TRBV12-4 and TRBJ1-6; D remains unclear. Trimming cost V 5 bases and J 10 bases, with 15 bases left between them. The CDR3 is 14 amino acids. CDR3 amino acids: CASSPRTAASPLHF. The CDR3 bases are TGTGCCAGCAGTCCTCGGACGGCCGCCTCACCCCTCCACTTT.

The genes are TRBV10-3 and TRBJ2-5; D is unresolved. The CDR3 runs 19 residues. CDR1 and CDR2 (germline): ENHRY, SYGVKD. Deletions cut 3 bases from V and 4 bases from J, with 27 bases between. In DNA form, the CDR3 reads TGTGCCATCAGTGATCCAACTCTCCCGTTCAACCAGGTCGGAGAGACCCAGTACTTC. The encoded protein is CAISDPTLPFNQVGETQYF.

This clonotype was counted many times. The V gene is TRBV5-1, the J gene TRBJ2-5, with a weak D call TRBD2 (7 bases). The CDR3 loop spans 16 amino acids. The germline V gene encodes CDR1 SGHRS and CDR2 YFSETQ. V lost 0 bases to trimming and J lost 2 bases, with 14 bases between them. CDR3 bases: TGCGCCAGCAGCTTGGGACTAGCTAGGGGGCAAGAGACCCAGTACTTC. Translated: CASSLGLARGQETQYF.

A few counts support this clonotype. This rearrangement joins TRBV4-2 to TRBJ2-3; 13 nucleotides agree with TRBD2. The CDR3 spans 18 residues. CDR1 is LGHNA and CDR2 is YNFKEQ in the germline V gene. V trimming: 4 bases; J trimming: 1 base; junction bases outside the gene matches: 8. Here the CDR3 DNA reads TGTGCCAGCAGCCCCACTAGCGGGGGGGCTCGCGGCACAGATACGCAGTATTTT. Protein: CASSPTSGGARGTDTQYF.

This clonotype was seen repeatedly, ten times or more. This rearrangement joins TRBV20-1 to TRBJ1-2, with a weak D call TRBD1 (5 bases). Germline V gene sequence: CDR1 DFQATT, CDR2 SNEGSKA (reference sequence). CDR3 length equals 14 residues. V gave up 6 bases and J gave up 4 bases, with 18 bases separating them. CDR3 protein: CSAWRGQSGYGYTF. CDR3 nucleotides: TGCAGTGCCTGGCGGGGCCAGAGCGGCTATGGCTACACCTTC.

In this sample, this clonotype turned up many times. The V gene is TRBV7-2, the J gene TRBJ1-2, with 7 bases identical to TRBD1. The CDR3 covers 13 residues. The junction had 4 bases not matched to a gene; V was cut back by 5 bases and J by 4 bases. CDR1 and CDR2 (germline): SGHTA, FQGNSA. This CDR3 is CASSTTGLYGYTF. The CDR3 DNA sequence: TGTGCCAGCAGCACGACAGGGCTCTATGGCTACACCTTC.

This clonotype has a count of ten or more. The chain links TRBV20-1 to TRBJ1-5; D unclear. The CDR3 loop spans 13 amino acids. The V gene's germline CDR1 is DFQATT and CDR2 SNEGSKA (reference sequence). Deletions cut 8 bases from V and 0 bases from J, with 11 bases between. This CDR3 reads CSSFQDSNQPQHF. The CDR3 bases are TGCAGTTCCTTCCAGGATAGCAATCAGCCCCAGCATTTT.

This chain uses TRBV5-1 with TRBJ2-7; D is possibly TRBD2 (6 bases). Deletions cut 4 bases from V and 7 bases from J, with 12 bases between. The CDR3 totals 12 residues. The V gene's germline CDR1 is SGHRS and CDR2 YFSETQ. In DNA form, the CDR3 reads TGCGCCAGCAGCCAGGGACTCACGGAGCAGTACTTC. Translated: CASSQGLTEQYF.

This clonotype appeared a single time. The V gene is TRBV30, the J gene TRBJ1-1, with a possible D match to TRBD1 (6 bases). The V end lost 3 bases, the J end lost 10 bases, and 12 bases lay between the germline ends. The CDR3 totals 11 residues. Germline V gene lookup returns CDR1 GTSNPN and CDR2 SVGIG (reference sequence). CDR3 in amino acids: CAWRAEGGAFF. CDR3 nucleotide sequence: TGTGCCTGGAGGGCCGAGGGGGGAGCTTTCTTT.

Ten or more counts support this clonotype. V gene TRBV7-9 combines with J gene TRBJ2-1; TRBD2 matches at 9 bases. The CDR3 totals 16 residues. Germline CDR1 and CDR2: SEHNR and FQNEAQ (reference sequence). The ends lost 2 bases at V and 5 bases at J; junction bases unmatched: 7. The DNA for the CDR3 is TGTGCCAGCAGCTTATTGGCGGGGGGGCCCAACAATGAGCAGTTCTTC. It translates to CASSLLAGGPNNEQFF.

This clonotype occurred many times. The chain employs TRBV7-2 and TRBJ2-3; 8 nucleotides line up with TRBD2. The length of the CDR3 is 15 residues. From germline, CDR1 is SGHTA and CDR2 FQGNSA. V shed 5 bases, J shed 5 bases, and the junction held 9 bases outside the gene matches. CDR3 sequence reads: CASSKGLGVGDTQYF. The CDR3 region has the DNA TGTGCCAGCAGCAAGGGACTAGGGGTAGGAGATACGCAGTATTTT.

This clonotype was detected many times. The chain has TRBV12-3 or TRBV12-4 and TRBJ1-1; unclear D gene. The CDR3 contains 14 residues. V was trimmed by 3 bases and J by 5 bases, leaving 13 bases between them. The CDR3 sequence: CASSLGHKVTEAFF. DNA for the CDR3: TGTGCCAGCAGTTTGGGTCACAAGGTGACTGAAGCTTTCTTT.

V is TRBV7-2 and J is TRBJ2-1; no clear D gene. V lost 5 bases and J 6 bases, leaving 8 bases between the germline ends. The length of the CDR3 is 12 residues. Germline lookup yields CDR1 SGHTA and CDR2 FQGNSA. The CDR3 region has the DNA TGTGCCAGCAGCCAAACTACCAATGAGCAGTTCTTC. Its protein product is CASSQTTNEQFF.

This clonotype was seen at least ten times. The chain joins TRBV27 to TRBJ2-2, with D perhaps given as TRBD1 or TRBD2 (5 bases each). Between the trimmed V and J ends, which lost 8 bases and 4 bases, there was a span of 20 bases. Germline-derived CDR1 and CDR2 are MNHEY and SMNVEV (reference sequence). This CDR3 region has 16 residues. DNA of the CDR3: TGTGCCAGCTCTCTGGAAGGTGGGGGTGGCACCGGGGAGCTGTTTTTT. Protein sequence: CASSLEGGGGTGELFF.

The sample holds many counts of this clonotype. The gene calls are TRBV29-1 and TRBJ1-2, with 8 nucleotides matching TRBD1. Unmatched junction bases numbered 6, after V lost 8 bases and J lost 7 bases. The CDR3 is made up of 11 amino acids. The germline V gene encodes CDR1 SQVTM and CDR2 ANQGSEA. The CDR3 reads CSFQGASGYTF. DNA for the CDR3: TGCAGCTTTCAGGGGGCCTCTGGCTACACCTTC. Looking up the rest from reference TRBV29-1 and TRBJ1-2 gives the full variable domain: SAVISQKPSRDICQRGTSLTIQCQVDSQVTMMFWYRQQPGQSLTLIATANQGSEATYESGFVIDKFPISRPNLTFSTLTVSNMSPEDSSIYLCSFQGASGYTFGSGTRLTVV.

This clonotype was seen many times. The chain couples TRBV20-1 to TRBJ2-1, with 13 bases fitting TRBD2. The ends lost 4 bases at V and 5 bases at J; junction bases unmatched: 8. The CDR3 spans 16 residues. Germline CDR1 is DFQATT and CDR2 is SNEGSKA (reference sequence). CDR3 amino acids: CSANSGLAGIHNEQFF. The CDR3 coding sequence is TGCAGTGCTAATTCGGGACTAGCGGGGATACACAATGAGCAGTTCTTC.

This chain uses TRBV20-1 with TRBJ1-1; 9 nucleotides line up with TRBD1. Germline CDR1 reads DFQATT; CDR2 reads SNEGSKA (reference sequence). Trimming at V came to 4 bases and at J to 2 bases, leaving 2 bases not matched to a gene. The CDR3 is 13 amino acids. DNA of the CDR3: TGCAGTGCTAACAGGGGGCAAAACACTGAAGCTTTCTTT. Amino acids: CSANRGQNTEAFF.

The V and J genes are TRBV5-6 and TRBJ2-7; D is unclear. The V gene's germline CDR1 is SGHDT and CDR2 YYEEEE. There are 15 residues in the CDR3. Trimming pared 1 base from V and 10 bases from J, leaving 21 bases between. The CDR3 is CASSLPGEKSLEQYF. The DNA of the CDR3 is TGTGCCAGCAGCTTGCCGGGCGAAAAGTCCCTCGAACAGTACTTC.

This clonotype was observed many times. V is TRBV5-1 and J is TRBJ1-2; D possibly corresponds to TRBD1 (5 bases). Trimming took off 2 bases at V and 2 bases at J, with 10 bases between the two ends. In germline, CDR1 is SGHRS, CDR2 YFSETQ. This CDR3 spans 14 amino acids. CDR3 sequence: CASSFRAENYGYTF. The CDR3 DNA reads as TGCGCCAGCAGCTTCAGGGCAGAGAACTATGGCTACACCTTC.

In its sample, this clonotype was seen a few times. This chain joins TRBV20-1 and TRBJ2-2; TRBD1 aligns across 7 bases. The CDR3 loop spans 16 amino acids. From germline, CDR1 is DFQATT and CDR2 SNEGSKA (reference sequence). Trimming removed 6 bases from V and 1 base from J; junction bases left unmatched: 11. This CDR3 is CSARIPGQRNTGELFF. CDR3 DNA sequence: TGCAGTGCAAGAATACCGGGACAGAGGAACACCGGGGAGCTGTTTTTT.

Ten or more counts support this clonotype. CDR3 sequence: CASSWTSRTDTQYF. DNA for the CDR3: TGTGCCAGCAGTTGGACTAGTCGAACAGATACGCAGTATTTT. V usage is TRBV2 and J usage is TRBJ2-3; 7 positions agree with TRBD2. Germline trimming cut 5 bases from V and 3 bases from J; bases unmatched to any gene: 5. The CDR3 extends over 14 amino acids. Germline CDR1 SNHLY, CDR2 FYNNEI.

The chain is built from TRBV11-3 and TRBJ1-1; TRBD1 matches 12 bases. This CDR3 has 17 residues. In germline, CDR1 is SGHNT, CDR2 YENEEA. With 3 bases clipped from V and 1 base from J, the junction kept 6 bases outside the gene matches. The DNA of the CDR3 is TGTGCCAGCAGCTTCGGGACAGGGGGCGGGGGGAACACTGAAGCTTTCTTT. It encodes CASSFGTGGGGNTEAFF. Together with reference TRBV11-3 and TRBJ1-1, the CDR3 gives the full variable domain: EAGVVQSPRYKIIEKKQPVAFWCNPISGHNTLYWYLQNLGQGPELLIRYENEEAVDDSQLPKDRFSAERLKGVDSTLKIQPAELGDSAVYLCASSFGTGGGGNTEAFFGQGTRLTVV.

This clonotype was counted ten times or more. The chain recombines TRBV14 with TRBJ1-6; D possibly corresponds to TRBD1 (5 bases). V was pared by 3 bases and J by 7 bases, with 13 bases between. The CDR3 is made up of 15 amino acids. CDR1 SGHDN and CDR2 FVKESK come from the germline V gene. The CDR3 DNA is TGTGCCAGCAGCCAGTCGGCGGGACCCAATTCACCCCTCCACTTT. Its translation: CASSQSAGPNSPLHF.

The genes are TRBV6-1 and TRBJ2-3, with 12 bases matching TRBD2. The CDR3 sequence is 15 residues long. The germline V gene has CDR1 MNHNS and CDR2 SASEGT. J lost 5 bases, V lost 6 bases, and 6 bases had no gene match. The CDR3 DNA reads TGTGCCAGCAGCCCCGGACTAGCGGGGCAAGATACGCAGTATTTT. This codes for CASSPGLAGQDTQYF.

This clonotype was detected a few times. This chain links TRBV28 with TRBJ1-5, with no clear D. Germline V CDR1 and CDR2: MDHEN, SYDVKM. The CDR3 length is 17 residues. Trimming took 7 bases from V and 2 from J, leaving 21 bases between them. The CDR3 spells CASKVTEFPRRNQPQHF. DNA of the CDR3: TGTGCCAGCAAAGTAACCGAGTTCCCGCGACGCAATCAGCCCCAGCATTTT.

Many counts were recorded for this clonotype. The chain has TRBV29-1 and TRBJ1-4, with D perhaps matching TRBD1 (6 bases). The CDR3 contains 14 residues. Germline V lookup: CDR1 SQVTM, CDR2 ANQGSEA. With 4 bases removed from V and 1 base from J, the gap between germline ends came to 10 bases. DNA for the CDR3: TGCAGCGTTGGAATAGGGGGAACTAATGAAAAACTGTTTTTT. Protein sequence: CSVGIGGTNEKLFF.